This entry concerns a single TCR beta chain. This entry comes from a study of blood T cell repertoires in COVID-19. Across the study: Collection of acute and convalescent COVID-19 samples took place in the United States, Italy and Spain. From T cells, B-cell-depleted T cells, or PBMCs came the material, which was cDNA or gDNA.

The protocol was immunoSEQ multiplex PCR, while the TCRdb copy is restricted to in-frame clones and leaves out a portion. The sample lists over 150,000 clones, around 84% occurring once. Sequenced input: peripheral blood. The receptor's source is a woman of 80 years or more with COVID-19, enrolled during active disease.

The CDR3, as DNA: TGCGCCAGCAGCCTACTAGCGGGAAGGACAGATACGCAGTATTTT. Translated: CASSLLAGRTDTQYF. The chain joins TRBV5-1 to TRBJ2-3, with 10 positions matching TRBD2. V was pared by 4 bases and J by 3 bases, with 5 bases of the junction left unmatched. Germline V gene lookup returns CDR1 SGHRS and CDR2 YFSETQ. The length of the CDR3 is 15 residues.